Listed below are T cell receptor beta chains from one sample, sequenced in a study of blood T cell repertoires in COVID-19. Sequencing was performed with immunoSEQ multiplex PCR; in TCRdb, only in-frame clones are kept and a portion is missing. The sample yields 50,000 to 75,000 clones, roughly 86% seen once. What was sequenced was peripheral blood. These receptors all stem from a man in his 60s with acute or convalescent COVID-19. Both conserved end residues are part of each CDR3. A D gene is named only where the DNA matches it firmly. Size tells how often a clone was seen (once, few, many) or the class of an expanded clone, and some rows leave it out.

j_call	clone_size	v_call	d_call	cdr3_nt	cdr3_aa
TRBJ1-2	NA	TRBV9	TRBD1	TGTGCCAGCTCGGGAGGGGGCGGCCCTACTGGCTACACCTTC	CASSGGGGPTGYTF
TRBJ2-3	NA	TRBV27	NA	TGTGCCAGCAGTTTCTCTACCTTCACAGATACGCAGTATTTT	CASSFSTFTDTQYF
TRBJ1-5	NA	TRBV28	NA	TGTGCCAGCAGCCTGGGGGGGTTAGAACAGCCCCAGCATTTT	CASSLGGLEQPQHF
TRBJ1-2	NA	TRBV11-2	NA	TGTGCCAGCAGCTCGCGGGCCGGTAACTATGGCTACACCTTC	CASSSRAGNYGYTF
TRBJ1-5	NA	TRBV27	TRBD1	TGTGCCAGCAGTTCGAGGGGGCTTCAGCCCCAGCATTTT	CASSSRGLQPQHF
TRBJ1-1	NA	TRBV5-8	NA	TGTGCCAGCAGGGCATGGACAGCCCAGGAGTCGAACACTGAAGCTTTCTTT	CASRAWTAQESNTEAFF
TRBJ1-1	NA	TRBV6-5	NA	TGTGCCAGCAGTACCCGCCCCGGACAGTCTGAAGCTTTCTTT	CASSTRPGQSEAFF
TRBJ1-4	NA	TRBV19	TRBD1	TGTGCCAGTAGTACCCAGACAGGGATTAATGAAAAACTGTTTTTT	CASSTQTGINEKLFF
TRBJ2-7	NA	TRBV7-2	TRBD2	TGTGCCAGCAGCTTACGGGGGGGGTCGTTTTGGGAGCAGTACTTC	CASSLRGGSFWEQYF
TRBJ2-1	NA	TRBV5-4	TRBD2	TGTGCCAGCAGAAGCAGCGGGGGGGGTCATGAGCAGTTCTTC	CASRSSGGGHEQFF
TRBJ2-2	NA	TRBV2	NA	TGTGCCAGAACGCGGGGGACAAACACCGGGGAGCTGTTTTTT	CARTRGTNTGELFF
TRBJ1-6	NA	TRBV21-1	NA	TGTGCCAGCAGCCCACCGGGACAGACGAATTCACCCCTCCACTTT	CASSPPGQTNSPLHF
TRBJ1-2	NA	TRBV2	NA	TGTGCCAGCAGTACACGGGACACCCGTTCGCTGGTCTATGGCTACACCTTC	CASSTRDTRSLVYGYTF
TRBJ2-2	few	TRBV6-5	NA	TGTGCCAGCAGGCGGAACACCGGGGAGCTGTTTTTT	CASRRNTGELFF
TRBJ2-2	NA	TRBV10-3	NA	TGTGCCATCAGTGGCGAGGAGGTCCCCACCGGGGAGCTGTTTTTT	CAISGEEVPTGELFF
TRBJ1-1	NA	TRBV6-4	NA	TGTGCCAGCAGTCCCCAGGGGCCCACGGAAGCTTTCTTT	CASSPQGPTEAFF
TRBJ1-6	NA	TRBV27	NA	TGTGCCAGCAGTTTGGCCAGGGGAGTTTATAATTCACCCCTCCACTTT	CASSLARGVYNSPLHF
TRBJ2-5	NA	TRBV28	TRBD2	TGTGCCAGCAGTGCGGGGGACCAAGAGACCCAGTACTTC	CASSAGDQETQYF
TRBJ2-1	NA	TRBV5-1	TRBD1	TGCGCCAGCGCCGGGACAGGGGTCGGTGAGCAGTTCTTC	CASAGTGVGEQFF
TRBJ2-1	NA	TRBV7-2	NA	TGTGCCAGCAGCGCCAAACCTAGCGCCGAGCAGTTCTTC	CASSAKPSAEQFF
TRBJ1-6	NA	TRBV4-1	TRBD1	TGCGCCAGCAGCCAAGATGTGACTCCTGGACAGGGTTATTCACCCCTCCACTTT	CASSQDVTPGQGYSPLHF
TRBJ1-2	once	TRBV3-1/TRBV3-2	NA	TGTGCCAGCAGCCCTGCTCTCCCGGGGAGGGTTAAGGGCTACACCTTC	CASSPALPGRVKGYTF
TRBJ2-7	NA	TRBV6-1	NA	TGTGCCAGCAGCCGCCCGAGCGCCGAGCAGTACTTC	CASSRPSAEQYF
TRBJ1-6	NA	TRBV9	NA	TGTGCCAGCAGCGTAGGAGGAGATTCACCCCTCCACTTT	CASSVGGDSPLHF
TRBJ2-1	NA	TRBV15	TRBD1	TGTGCCACCAGCGACAGGGGGCCCTACAATGAGCAGTTCTTC	CATSDRGPYNEQFF
TRBJ2-1	NA	TRBV10-2	NA	TGCGCCAGCCAGACAATCCCTAGGGGCTACAATGAGCAGTTCTTC	CASQTIPRGYNEQFF
TRBJ1-6	NA	TRBV4-1	TRBD1	TGCGCCAGCAGCACACAGACAGGGGTAAATTCACCCCTCCACTTT	CASSTQTGVNSPLHF
TRBJ1-6	NA	TRBV19	NA	TGTGCCAGTAGTATAAGCGGGTCTAATTCACCCCTCCACTTT	CASSISGSNSPLHF
TRBJ1-1	NA	TRBV11-2	TRBD1	TGTGCCAGCAGCTTAGGAGGACAGGGTTTCACTGAAGCTTTCTTT	CASSLGGQGFTEAFF
TRBJ1-6	NA	TRBV6-5	TRBD1	TGTGCCAGCAGTTCCGGGACAGGGTTCTATAATTCACCCCTCCACTTT	CASSSGTGFYNSPLHF
TRBJ1-2	NA	TRBV5-1	TRBD1	TGCGCCAGCAGCGTGGGACAGGGGAACTATGGCTACACCTTC	CASSVGQGNYGYTF
TRBJ2-3	NA	TRBV4-2	TRBD2	TGTGCCAGCAGCCCCTCAGCGGGGGGCCTCACAGATACGCAGTATTTT	CASSPSAGGLTDTQYF
TRBJ2-2	NA	TRBV6-5	TRBD1	TGTGCCAGCAGTTACCGGACAGGGTGGGGAACCGGGGAGCTGTTTTTT	CASSYRTGWGTGELFF
TRBJ1-2	once	TRBV9	NA	TGTGCCAGCAGCGTAGACAGGAACTATGGCTACACCTTC	CASSVDRNYGYTF
TRBJ1-6	NA	TRBV6-1	NA	TGTGCCAGCAGTGAAGCGTTCGGGAGCTATAATTCACCCCTCCACTTT	CASSEAFGSYNSPLHF
TRBJ1-6	few	TRBV19	TRBD1	TGTGCCAGTAGTGACAGGGGCAATTCACCCCTCCACTTT	CASSDRGNSPLHF
TRBJ2-2	NA	TRBV5-1	TRBD2	TGCGCCAGCAGCCCCTCTAGCGGGGGGGCGGCCGGGGAGCTGTTTTTT	CASSPSSGGAAGELFF
TRBJ2-6	NA	TRBV28	NA	TGTGCCAGCAGCAACGGGGGACAGAGCACTGGGGCCAACGTCCTGACTTTC	CASSNGGQSTGANVLTF
TRBJ2-2	NA	TRBV11-2	NA	TGTGCCAGCAGCTTAGATCCCGGGGAACGGCTTAAGGCCGGGGAGCTGTTTTTT	CASSLDPGERLKAGELFF
TRBJ2-1	NA	TRBV11-3	NA	TGTGCCAGCAGCCACCGACAGGAGCAGTTCTTC	CASSHRQEQFF
TRBJ2-1	NA	TRBV27	TRBD1	TGTGCCAGCAGTTTCCCATCCGGGACAGGGGTTGTAAATGAGCAGTTCTTC	CASSFPSGTGVVNEQFF
TRBJ2-1	NA	TRBV24-1	TRBD1	TGTGCCACCAGTGATTCGCCGGGGACAGGGGGCGGTTCCTACAATGAGCAGTTCTTC	CATSDSPGTGGGSYNEQFF
TRBJ1-2	NA	TRBV11-2	NA	TGTGCCAGCAGCGAACAGGGTCGGGGCCATAACTATGGCTACACCTTC	CASSEQGRGHNYGYTF
TRBJ2-3	NA	TRBV5-6	NA	TGTGCCAGCATCAAGCGGGATACGCAGTATTTT	CASIKRDTQYF
TRBJ2-7	NA	TRBV5-6	TRBD1	TGTGCCAGCAGCCGGACAGGGAAGGGCACCTACGAGCAGTACTTC	CASSRTGKGTYEQYF
TRBJ2-7	NA	TRBV5-1	TRBD2	TGCGCCAGCAGTCCCCTCCTAGCGGGGGACGAGCAGTACTTC	CASSPLLAGDEQYF
TRBJ2-1	NA	TRBV7-2	NA	TGTGCCAGCAGCTTAGGGACAGCCGCCTACAATGAGCAGTTCTTC	CASSLGTAAYNEQFF
TRBJ1-5	NA	TRBV27	NA	TGTGCCAGCAGTCGGGGGGGGTATAGCAATCAGCCCCAGCATTTT	CASSRGGYSNQPQHF
TRBJ1-1	NA	TRBV15	NA	TGTGCCACCAGCAGTGGTGCCGGGTACACTGAAGCTTTCTTT	CATSSGAGYTEAFF
TRBJ1-1	NA	TRBV7-9	NA	TGTGCCAGCAGTCGTAGGGAGAGCACTGAAGCTTTCTTT	CASSRRESTEAFF
TRBJ1-2	NA	TRBV5-4	NA	TGTGCCAGCAGCTTGGCACAGGCCTATGGCTACACCTTC	CASSLAQAYGYTF
TRBJ1-2	NA	TRBV2	NA	TGTGCCAGCAGTGTCACAGGCTATGGCTACACCTTC	CASSVTGYGYTF
TRBJ1-3	once	TRBV18	TRBD1	TGTGCCAGCTCACCCAGCGCAAGGGGGCCTGGAAACACCATATATTTT	CASSPSARGPGNTIYF